This TCR beta chain is from a study of blood T cell repertoires in COVID-19. Study context: T cells, B-cell-depleted T cells, or PBMCs supplied cDNA or gDNA.

Sequencing used immunoSEQ multiplex PCR; TCRdb keeps in-frame clones, though not all of them. The data contain 200,000 to 300,000 clones, 80% to 90% of them singletons. This CDR3 is 15 amino acids long. Germline V gene sequence: CDR1 SGHRS, CDR2 YFSETQ. The germline V and J ends were trimmed by 4 bases and 2 bases, with 16 bases remaining between them. The chain recombines TRBV5-1 with TRBJ2-7, with D possibly TRBD1 on 7 matching bases. This clonotype originated in a middle-aged woman who had recovered from COVID-19. What was sequenced was peripheral blood. The CDR3 spells CASSPGGLTPYEQYF. The DNA of the CDR3 is TGCGCCAGCAGCCCAGGGGGGCTAACCCCCTACGAGCAGTACTTC.